What follows describes a single T cell receptor (beta chain). What it recognizes is unknown. The sample originates from a study of CD4 T cell repertoires in COVID-19. The repertoire was sequenced with immunoSEQ multiplex PCR; TCRdb's copy has only in-frame clones and lacks some. Of about 25,000 clones listed, about 94% are singletons. These memory T cells were uncultured and sequenced directly after ex vivo isolation. Findings and limits, study-wide: Between about 7 and 28% of SARS-CoV-2 clonotypes also appeared in SARS-CoV and/or HKU1 spike cultures.

This receptor was identified in a human donor who had COVID-19. The source was circulating follicular helper CD4+ T cells (cTfh) from blood, collected before the COVID-19 pandemic.

In nucleotides, the CDR3 is TGTGCCAGCAGCTTAGATACCGGAGGAAATACGCAGTATTTT. Amino acids: CASSLDTGGNTQYF. The V gene is TRBV11-3, the J gene TRBJ2-3, with D possibly matching TRBD2 (5 bases). Trimming took off 0 bases at V and 7 bases at J, with 11 bases between the two ends. The germline gives CDR1 SGHNT, CDR2 YENEEA. The CDR3 extends over 14 amino acids.